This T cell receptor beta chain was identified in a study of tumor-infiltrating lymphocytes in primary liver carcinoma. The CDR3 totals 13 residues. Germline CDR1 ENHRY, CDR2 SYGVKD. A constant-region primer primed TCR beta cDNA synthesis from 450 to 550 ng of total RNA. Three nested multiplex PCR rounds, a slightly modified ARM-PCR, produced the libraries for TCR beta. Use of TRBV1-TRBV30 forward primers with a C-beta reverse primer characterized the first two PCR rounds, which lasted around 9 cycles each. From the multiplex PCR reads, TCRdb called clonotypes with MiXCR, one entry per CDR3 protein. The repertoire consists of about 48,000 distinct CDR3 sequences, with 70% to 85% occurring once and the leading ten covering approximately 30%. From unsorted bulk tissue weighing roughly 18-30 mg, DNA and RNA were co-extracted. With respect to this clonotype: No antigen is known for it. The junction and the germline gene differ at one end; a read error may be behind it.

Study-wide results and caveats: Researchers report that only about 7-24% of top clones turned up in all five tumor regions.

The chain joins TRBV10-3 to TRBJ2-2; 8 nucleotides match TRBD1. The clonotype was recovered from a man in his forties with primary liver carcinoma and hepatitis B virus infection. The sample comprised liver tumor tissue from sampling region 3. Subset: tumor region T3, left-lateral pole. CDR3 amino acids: CTTGQGDTGELFF. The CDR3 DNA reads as TGTACCACAGGACAGGGCGACACTGGGGAGCTGTTTTTT.